This T cell receptor beta chain appears in the sequencing data of a study of T cell responses to AZD1222 COVID-19 vaccine. Study outcomes and limitations: Nearly half of spike-specific TCRs reportedly go after variant regions that carry no mutations. Increased Spike-specific TCR breadth and depth were observed after two AZD1222 doses.

Profiling relied on immunoSEQ multiplex PCR, and the TCRdb table lists in-frame clones only, not all of them. The table has about 170,000 clones, around 89% seen once. Note on this clone: The antigen is not known.

The junction had 4 bases not matched to a gene; V was cut back by 7 bases and J by 4 bases. The CDR3 is 12 amino acids. CDR1 is SQVTM and CDR2 is ANQGSEA in the germline V gene. This sequence originates from an adult in good health. The source was peripheral blood, collected on day 0 of AZD1222 vaccination. The chain carries TRBV29-1 and TRBJ2-3; TRBD1 agrees at 8 bases. The CDR3: CSGQGAADTQYF. The CDR3 nucleotides are TGCAGCGGCCAGGGGGCCGCAGATACGCAGTATTTT.